Shown below are 32 T cell receptor beta chains from a single sample sequenced in a study of T cells in Graves' hyperthyroidism and ophthalmopathy. TCR beta CDR3 sequences were amplified from RNA transcripts. RT-PCR in the first round (using the HTBI primer set) targeted the TCR CDR3. Using its own MiXCR run on the multiplex PCR reads, TCRdb lists one record per CDR3 protein. The profile shows about 380,000 distinct CDR3 sequences, roughly 18% of them singletons. Sequences were obtained from blood. These TCRs come from a man aged 18 to 30 with Graves' ophthalmopathy.

This clonotype was detected many times. The rearrangement uses TRBV13 and TRBJ1-5; 7 nucleotides agree with TRBD1. Per germline, CDR1 PRHDT and CDR2 FYEKMQ (reference sequence). This CDR3 is built from 14 residues. V was clipped by 5 bases and J by 1 base; unmatched bases: 2. Here the CDR3 reads CASSTGQSNQPQHF. CDR3 DNA sequence: TGTGCCAGCAGCACGGGACAGAGCAATCAGCCCCAGCATTTT.

This clonotype was seen at least ten times. The chain joins TRBV3-1 to TRBJ1-1; no clear D. The CDR3 covers 12 residues. CDR1 is LGHDT and CDR2 is YNNKEL in the germline V gene (reference sequence). V shed 4 bases and J shed 3 bases, with 6 bases lying between them. Here the CDR3 reads CASSRGYTEAFF. In DNA form, the CDR3 reads TGTGCCAGCAGCCGAGGGTACACTGAAGCTTTCTTT.

On this clonotype: An end of the junction does not agree with germline; a read error may underlie this. This chain uses TRBV12-3 or TRBV12-4 with TRBJ2-2, with 9 bases that match TRBD2. The CDR3 contains 16 residues. The CDR3 protein is CASSLSGGRNTGGLFF. DNA of the CDR3: TGTGCCAGCAGTTTAAGCGGGGGGCGGAACACCGGGGGGCTGTTTTTT.

This clonotype was observed a few times. The CDR3 coding sequence is TGTGCCAGCAGTTACTGGCAGCCCCAGCCCCAGCATTTT. This encodes CASSYWQPQPQHF. The chain has TRBV6-2 or TRBV6-3 and TRBJ1-5; D gene unclear. CDR1 is MNHEY, CDR2 SVGEGT, per germline. The CDR3 is 13 amino acids. V lost 1 base to trimming and J lost 7 bases, with 8 bases between them.

In its sample, this clonotype was seen a few times. The V call is TRBV6-1, the J call TRBJ2-5; 9 bases match TRBD1. CDR3 length: 15 residues. Trimming at V came to 6 bases and at J to 0 bases, leaving 5 bases not matched to a gene. Germline V gives CDR1 MNHNS, CDR2 SASEGT. The CDR3 DNA is TGTGCCAGCAGATCCGGGACAGGGTACCAAGAGACCCAGTACTTC. Encoded protein: CASRSGTGYQETQYF.

The chain joins TRBV5-1 to TRBJ2-7; TRBD2 aligns across 13 bases. CDR3 length: 15 residues. Germline V gives CDR1 SGHRS, CDR2 YFSETQ. V was clipped by 5 bases and J by 0 bases; unmatched bases: 2. The CDR3, as DNA: TGCGCCAGCAGGACTAGCGGGGGGAGCTCCTACGAGCAGTACTTC. Translated, it gives CASRTSGGSSYEQYF.

On this clonotype: This clone may be a read error of a much larger clone one base away. This chain joins TRBV20-1 and TRBJ2-7, with 9 positions matching TRBD1. The CDR3 sequence is 14 residues long. V was pared by 6 bases and J by 6 bases, with 12 bases of the junction left unmatched. CDR1 DFQATT and CDR2 SNEGSKA come from the germline V gene (reference sequence). The CDR3 region has the DNA TGCAGTGCCCCCCCGGGACAGGGTGCCCGCGAGCAGTACTTC. It translates to CSAPPGQGAREQYF.

The table lists this clonotype with a few counts. This rearrangement joins TRBV9 to TRBJ2-1; D unresolved. Germline V gives CDR1 SGDLS, CDR2 YYNGEE. The V end lost 0 bases, the J end lost 1 base, and 5 bases lay between the germline ends. The CDR3 extends over 14 amino acids. The CDR3 DNA is TGTGCCAGCAGCGTAGTGGGTTCCTACAATGAGCAGTTCTTC. This codes for CASSVVGSYNEQFF.

This rearrangement joins TRBV24-1 to TRBJ2-6; TRBD2 matches 8 bases. After removal of 7 bases from V and 0 bases from J, the junction contained 4 bases not matched to a gene. The CDR3 consists of 16 residues. The germline gives CDR1 KGHDR, CDR2 SFDVKD. CDR3 sequence (DNA): TGTGCCACCAGCGGGGGGGAAGACTCTGGGGCCAACGTCCTGACTTTC. This encodes CATSGGEDSGANVLTF.

This clonotype was counted only a few times. V gene TRBV5-1 combines with J gene TRBJ2-3, with D possibly being TRBD1 (6 bases). The V and J ends lost 6 bases and 4 bases respectively, with 18 bases between them. Germline V lookup: CDR1 SGHRS, CDR2 YFSETQ. The CDR3 loop spans 15 amino acids. CDR3 protein: CASILGDRIADTQYF. CDR3 DNA: TGCGCCAGCATTTTAGGTGACAGGATAGCAGATACGCAGTATTTT.

Notes on this clonotype: A much larger clone is a single base away; this may be a read error. J is TRBJ1-5 and V is TRBV7-9; D is possibly TRBD1 (6 bases). Trimming took 3 bases from V and 5 from J, leaving 14 bases between them. Germline loops: CDR1 SEHNR, CDR2 FQNEAQ (reference sequence). The CDR3 is 15 amino acids. The CDR3 reads CASSLMGGGDQPQHF. The CDR3 nucleotides read TGTGCCAGCAGCTTGATGGGCGGGGGCGATCAGCCCCAGCATTTT.

This clonotype was observed at least ten times. The chain carries TRBV10-2 and TRBJ1-2, with 7 bases aligning to TRBD1. The CDR3 sequence is 16 residues long. In germline, CDR1 is WSHSY, CDR2 SAAADI. The V and J ends lost 0 bases and 7 bases, in that order; junction bases with no gene match: 11. In DNA, the CDR3 is TGCGCCAGCAGTGAGTCGGGGACAGACGCTCTCTCTGGCTACACCTTC. Translated, it gives CASSESGTDALSGYTF.

The sample holds a few counts of this clonotype. The V call is TRBV5-6, the J call TRBJ2-5, with D possibly being TRBD1 (5 bases). Germline V gene lookup returns CDR1 SGHDT and CDR2 YYEEEE. The CDR3 extends over 15 amino acids. The V and J ends lost 0 bases and 5 bases respectively, with 14 bases between them. CDR3 in DNA: TGTGCCAGCAGCTTGGGGTTGGGGCTTGGGGAGACCCAGTACTTC. Translated: CASSLGLGLGETQYF.

This clonotype was recorded many times. J is TRBJ1-2 and V is TRBV6-1, with 11 bases that match TRBD1. This CDR3 contains 13 residues. The junction had 3 bases not matched to a gene; V was cut back by 6 bases and J by 6 bases. The V gene's germline CDR1 is MNHNS and CDR2 SASEGT. DNA for the CDR3: TGTGCCAGCAGACAGGGACAGGGGGATGGCTACACCTTC. Encoded protein: CASRQGQGDGYTF.

Ten or more counts support this clonotype. This chain connects TRBV28 to TRBJ1-5; 7 bases fit TRBD1. CDR3 length: 15 residues. V lost 6 bases and J lost 0; bases outside the gene matches: 5. CDR1 is MDHEN, CDR2 SYDVKM, per germline. CDR3 sequence reads: CASRPGQNSNQPQHF. As DNA, the CDR3 is TGTGCCAGCAGACCGGGACAGAATAGCAATCAGCCCCAGCATTTT. Full variable domain (missing parts from reference TRBV28 and TRBJ1-5): DVKVTQSSRYLVKRTGEKVFLECVQDMDHENMFWYRQDPGLGLRLIYFSYDVKMKEKGDIPEGYSVSREKKERFSLILESASTNQTSMYLCASRPGQNSNQPQHFGDGTRLSIL.

Remarks on this clonotype: Just one base apart from a much larger clone, this may be a read error. The CDR3 loop is CASSFTAGGEQYF. The CDR3 DNA reads TGTGCCAGCAGTTTCACCGCGGGGGGCGAGCAGTACTTC. The chain recombines TRBV12-3 or TRBV12-4 with TRBJ2-7; 8 nucleotides align to TRBD2. The J segment lost 6 bases and the V segment lost 3 bases, leaving 4 bases of the junction unmatched. CDR3 length: 13 residues.

Ten or more counts support this clonotype. This chain uses TRBV6-1 with TRBJ2-2, with a possible D match to TRBD1 (6 bases). Germline V CDR1 and CDR2: MNHNS, SASEGT. Between the trimmed V and J ends, which lost 4 bases and 0 bases, there was a span of 15 bases. The CDR3 sequence is 17 residues long. The CDR3 here is CASSAHRDTANTGELFF. The DNA of the CDR3 is TGTGCCAGCAGTGCCCACCGGGACACCGCGAACACCGGGGAGCTGTTTTTT.

This clonotype was counted many times. The V call is TRBV20-1, the J call TRBJ2-5, with D perhaps matching TRBD2 (6 bases). V was pared by 0 bases and J by 0 bases, with 8 bases between. The CDR3 length is 14 residues. CDR1 is DFQATT, CDR2 SNEGSKA, per germline (reference sequence). CDR3 protein: CSAREPSDQETQYF. In nucleotides, the CDR3 is TGCAGTGCTAGAGAGCCTAGCGACCAAGAGACCCAGTACTTC.

The chain links TRBV10-3 to TRBJ2-5, with 9 nucleotides matching TRBD2. The CDR3 totals 14 residues. The trim removed 4 bases at V and 4 bases at J, leaving 4 bases unmatched. Germline V gene lookup returns CDR1 ENHRY and CDR2 SYGVKD. The DNA of the CDR3 is TGTGCCATCAGTGGGGGTAGCGGGGGAGAGACCCAGTACTTC. It translates to CAISGGSGGETQYF.

In this sample, this clonotype turned up a few times. The genes are TRBV10-1 and TRBJ1-1; possible D gene TRBD1, 6 bases. Germline-derived CDR1 and CDR2 are WNHNN and SYGVQD (reference sequence). The CDR3 is 13 residues long. V lost 4 bases to trimming and J lost 6 bases, with 12 bases between them. In DNA, the CDR3 is TGCGCCAGCAGTGTGTCAGGGGTCGCTGAAGCTTTCTTT. This codes for CASSVSGVAEAFF.

This clonotype was recorded at least ten times. The chain has TRBV6-1 and TRBJ1-5; D is perhaps TRBD1 (5 bases). V dropped 6 bases and J dropped 6 bases, with 12 bases sitting between them. Germline lookup yields CDR1 MNHNS and CDR2 SASEGT. The CDR3 contains 13 residues. The CDR3 DNA reads TGTGCCAGCAGCCCCCGTGGGGCTCAGCCCCAGCATTTT. Amino acid sequence: CASSPRGAQPQHF.

This clonotype came up many times. This chain links TRBV18 with TRBJ1-1; no clear D gene. The CDR3 loop spans 16 amino acids. Trimming stripped 5 bases from V and 0 bases from J, with 16 bases between. Germline V gene lookup returns CDR1 KGHSH and CDR2 LQKENI. The CDR3 bases are TGTGCCAGCTCAGCCGACGGGTCCTGGATGAACACTGAAGCTTTCTTT. Its protein product is CASSADGSWMNTEAFF.

This clonotype was observed many times. The rearrangement uses TRBV15 and TRBJ2-3; 9 bases are shared with TRBD1. Trimming cost V 3 bases and J 3 bases; bases outside gene matches: 7. In germline, CDR1 is LNHNV, CDR2 YYDKDF (reference sequence). The CDR3 runs to 16 residues. The DNA of the CDR3 is TGTGCCACCAGCAGTTTCACAGGGGGCGCGACAGATACGCAGTATTTT. Translated: CATSSFTGGATDTQYF.

V and J are TRBV20-1 and TRBJ1-6; TRBD1 is a possible D gene (5 bases). The CDR3 totals 11 residues. Germline V CDR1 and CDR2: DFQATT, SNEGSKA (reference sequence). Deletions cut 2 bases from V and 11 bases from J, with 7 bases between. The CDR3 DNA follows: TGCAGTGCTAGACAGGGTCCACCCCTCCACTTT. It translates to CSARQGPPLHF.

In its sample, this clonotype was seen once. Compared with germline, one end of the junction differs, possibly owing to a read error. The chain is built from TRBV7-6 and TRBJ1-2, with D perhaps TRBD1 (5 bases). The CDR3 length is 14 residues. The germline CDR1 and CDR2 sequences are SGHVS and FNYEAQ. The DNA for the CDR3 is TGTGCCAGCAGCCTAGCCGGGGGATTTAGTGGCTACACCTTC. Protein sequence: CASSLAGGFSGYTF.

This clonotype has a handful of counts. This may be a read error: a much more frequent sequence differs by one nucleotide. The rearrangement uses TRBV12-3 or TRBV12-4 and TRBJ2-6; D remains ambiguous. This CDR3 has 14 residues. V was pared by 4 bases and J by 0 bases, with 4 bases between. CDR3 in DNA: TGTGCCAGCAGTTGGAGCTCTGGGGCCAACGTCCTGACTTTC. Its translation: CASSWSSGANVLTF.

In its sample, this clonotype was seen a few times. The V and J genes are TRBV7-6 and TRBJ1-1; D not certain. CDR1 and CDR2 from the germline V gene are SGHVS and FNYEAQ. This CDR3 has 14 amino acids. V lost 3 bases, J lost 8 bases, and 16 bases lay in between. The CDR3 DNA follows: TGTGCCAGCAGCTTGGACTTAGGTCTGGGGGAAGCTTTCTTT. This gives the protein CASSLDLGLGEAFF.

This sequence joins TRBV14 and TRBJ1-1; D ambiguous. V gave up 3 bases and J gave up 5 bases, with 10 bases separating them. Germline CDR1 is SGHDN and CDR2 is FVKESK. CDR3 length: 13 amino acids. In nucleotides, the CDR3 is TGTGCCAGCAGCCACTTATTCAGGACTGAAGCTTTCTTT. Translating it yields CASSHLFRTEAFF.

The chain is built from TRBV20-1 and TRBJ2-1, with 8 bases that match TRBD1. Germline values: CDR1 DFQATT, CDR2 SNEGSKA (reference sequence). V was clipped by 6 bases and J by 2 bases; unmatched bases: 9. The CDR3 runs to 15 residues. Here the CDR3 DNA reads TGCAGTGCGTGGGACGACAGGGGCCCCTACAATGAGCAGTTCTTC. Its translation: CSAWDDRGPYNEQFF.

This clonotype was seen more than once but under ten times. The gene calls are TRBV9 and TRBJ2-7; TRBD1 aligns across 7 bases. Germline lookup yields CDR1 SGDLS and CDR2 YYNGEE. The CDR3 runs 17 residues. With 3 bases clipped from V and 2 bases from J, the junction kept 14 bases outside the gene matches. The DNA for the CDR3 is TGTGCCAGCAGCGCCGGGTCGGGACAGAGACCTACCTACGAGCAGTACTTC. The encoded protein is CASSAGSGQRPTYEQYF.

This clonotype occurred many times. The V and J genes are TRBV28 and TRBJ2-3, with D unclear. There are 12 residues in the CDR3. Per germline, CDR1 MDHEN and CDR2 SYDVKM. With 3 bases removed from V and 7 bases from J, the gap between germline ends came to 8 bases. The CDR3 nucleotides read TGTGCCAGCAGTTTGAACGTCAATACGCAGTATTTT. Protein sequence: CASSLNVNTQYF.

Only one count was recorded for this clonotype. The V and J genes are TRBV28 and TRBJ1-1, with no clear D. The CDR3 runs 19 residues. The ends were cut back, 3 bases at V and 0 bases at J, with 23 bases in the middle. CDR1 and CDR2 (germline): MDHEN, SYDVKM. CDR3 protein: CASSFIGKGPESLNTEAFF. CDR3 nucleotide sequence: TGTGCCAGCAGTTTTATCGGTAAAGGTCCGGAGTCCTTGAACACTGAAGCTTTCTTT.